The next 18 T cell receptor beta chains were all read from a single sample in a study of blood T cell repertoires in COVID-19. Assay: immunoSEQ multiplex PCR; the TCRdb copy retains only in-frame clones and omits some. The data contain about 110,000 clones, 71% of them singletons. Sequences were obtained from peripheral blood. The receptors derive from a woman in her 40s with acute or convalescent COVID-19.

This clone appeared once. CDR3 sequence: CASSGRRGSNSPLHF. Written as DNA, the CDR3 is TGTGCCAGCAGTGGGAGGCGTGGGAGTAATTCACCCCTCCACTTT. This chain uses TRBV2 with TRBJ1-6; D uncertain. This CDR3 has 15 residues. V shed 4 bases and J shed 6 bases, with 13 bases lying between them. Germline V gene sequence: CDR1 SNHLY, CDR2 FYNNEI.

V and J are TRBV14 and TRBJ2-2, with no clear D. The CDR3 is 14 residues long. Per the germline V gene, CDR1 is SGHDN and CDR2 is FVKESK. V lost 1 base and J 8 bases, leaving 11 bases between the germline ends. CDR3 loop: CASSQGGGLGELFF. DNA of the CDR3: TGTGCCAGCAGCCAAGGCGGCGGCCTGGGGGAGCTGTTTTTT.

The chain recombines TRBV6-5 with TRBJ1-2; 8 bases map to TRBD1. J lost 2 bases, V lost 10 bases, and 3 bases had no gene match. CDR1 is MNHEY and CDR2 is SVGAGI in the germline V gene. This CDR3 is 12 amino acids long. CDR3: CATRQGNYGYTF. The CDR3 DNA reads TGTGCCACCCGACAGGGGAACTATGGCTACACCTTC.

The chain links TRBV3-1 (or the pseudogene TRBV3-2) to TRBJ2-2; tentatively, D is TRBD1 (6 bases). Germline-derived CDR1 and CDR2 are LGHDT and YNNKEL (reference sequence). CDR3 length: 16 amino acids. V lost 3 bases, J lost 0 bases, and 11 bases lay in between. CDR3 bases: TGTGCCAGCAGCCAGCAACAGGGAACGAACACCGGGGAGCTGTTTTTT. This encodes CASSQQQGTNTGELFF.

The chain joins TRBV4-2 to TRBJ1-2, with D uncertain. CDR1 is LGHNA, CDR2 YNFKEQ, per germline. The CDR3 loop spans 15 amino acids. Trimming pared 0 bases from V and 4 bases from J, leaving 12 bases between. In nucleotides, the CDR3 is TGTGCCAGCAGCCAAGATGTGGTGGCGGGCTATGGCTACACCTTC. It encodes CASSQDVVAGYGYTF.

This clone was found a few times. This chain connects TRBV6-6 to TRBJ1-3; maybe TRBD1 (6 bases). V lost 6 bases, J lost 4 bases, and 16 bases lay in between. This CDR3 has 15 residues. From germline, CDR1 is MNHNY and CDR2 SVGAGI (reference sequence). The CDR3 protein is CASRETGMGGNTIYF. In DNA, the CDR3 is TGTGCCAGCAGAGAAACAGGGATGGGAGGAAACACCATATATTTT.

Remarks on this clone: This could be a read error, since a much larger clone is one nucleotide away. The chain carries TRBV7-3 and TRBJ2-2; 10 bases fit TRBD2. Trimming cost V 6 bases and J 0 bases; bases outside gene matches: 16. CDR3 size: 20 residues. Germline CDR1 is SGHTA and CDR2 is FQGTGA. The CDR3 DNA reads as TGTGCCAGCAGGATTCACAGGGTAGCGGGGGGAGAGGCGAACACCGGGGAGCTGTTTTTT. It encodes CASRIHRVAGGEANTGELFF.

The genes are TRBV5-4 and TRBJ2-1, with 7 positions matching TRBD1. The CDR3 loop spans 17 amino acids. Per germline, CDR1 SGHNT and CDR2 YYREEE (reference sequence). J was trimmed by 5 bases and V by 4 bases; bases with no gene match: 15. Here the CDR3 reads CASSLRGGRGFDNEQFF. Written as DNA, the CDR3 is TGTGCCAGCAGCCTCCGAGGGGGCAGAGGCTTCGACAATGAGCAGTTCTTC.

V is TRBV23-1 and J is TRBJ2-7, with 9 bases lining up with TRBD1. TRBV23-1 is filed as an ORF, its function uncertain. Losses at the gene ends were 4 bases for V and 1 base for J; bases not matched to a gene: 8. This CDR3 is built from 16 residues. The CDR3 DNA is TGCGCCAGCAGTCGTTCCCGGGACAGGGAATCCTACGAGCAGTACTTC. The encoded protein is CASSRSRDRESYEQYF.

For the CDR3, the DNA is TGTGCCAGCAGGTGGATATCGGGGAACTATGGCTACACCTTC. Protein product: CASRWISGNYGYTF. The rearrangement links TRBV27 to TRBJ1-2; D is ambiguous. Trimming took 6 bases from V and 2 from J, leaving 13 bases between them. Germline CDR1 MNHEY, CDR2 SMNVEV (reference sequence). CDR3 length: 14 residues.

This chain links TRBV7-8 with TRBJ1-4, with a possible D match to TRBD1 (6 bases). The CDR3 length is 16 residues. CDR1 is SGHVS, CDR2 FQNEAQ, per germline. V dropped 3 bases and J dropped 0 bases, with 11 bases sitting between them. The CDR3 is CASSFGGLSTNEKLFF. The CDR3 DNA is TGTGCCAGCAGCTTCGGGGGGCTATCAACTAATGAAAAACTGTTTTTT.

A few counts support this clone. The genes are TRBV28 and TRBJ1-2; no reliable D call. The germline V gene encodes CDR1 MDHEN and CDR2 SYDVKM. Trimming shortened V by 4 bases and J by 7 bases, and 7 bases separated the two germline ends. The CDR3 covers 11 residues. CDR3 in amino acids: CASSSLSGYTF. The CDR3 bases are TGTGCCAGCAGTTCGCTCAGTGGCTACACCTTC.

This clone has only one observation. The chain uses TRBV28 and TRBJ2-5; 14 nucleotides match TRBD2. The germline V gene has CDR1 MDHEN and CDR2 SYDVKM. Trimming removed 3 bases from V and 14 bases from J; junction bases left unmatched: 2. CDR3 length: 12 residues. CDR3 bases: TGTGCCAGCAGTTTGGGACTAGCGGGGGCATACTTC. Protein product: CASSLGLAGAYF.

The J gene is TRBJ2-2, the V gene TRBV5-4, with 10 bases fitting TRBD2. The junction had 6 bases not matched to a gene; V was cut back by 4 bases and J by 0 bases. The CDR3 totals 17 residues. In germline, CDR1 is SGHNT, CDR2 YYREEE (reference sequence). The CDR3 DNA sequence: TGTGCCAGCAGCCCGGCAGGACTAGCGGCGAACACCGGGGAGCTGTTTTTT. Protein sequence: CASSPAGLAANTGELFF.

The chain joins TRBV28 to TRBJ1-5; 8 positions match TRBD1. The CDR3 runs to 14 residues. V was clipped by 3 bases and J by 7 bases; unmatched bases: 5. Germline CDR1 and CDR2: MDHEN and SYDVKM. The chain's CDR3 is CASSFGQGRQPQHF. The CDR3 nucleotides read TGTGCCAGCAGTTTCGGACAGGGAAGACAGCCCCAGCATTTT.

Ten or more counts support this clone. At one end, the junction sequence differs from germline, possibly due to a read error. The chain has TRBV3-1 (or the pseudogene TRBV3-2) and TRBJ2-6; no clear D gene. CDR1 is LGHDT, CDR2 YNNKEL, per germline (reference sequence). This CDR3 has 17 residues. The CDR3 DNA reads TGTGCCAGCAGGCAAGCCAGTACTATCTCTGGGGCCAACGTCCTGACTTTC. This sequence encodes CASRQASTISGANVLTF.

V gene TRBV7-9 combines with J gene TRBJ1-2, with D unclear. Trimming shortened V by 1 base and J by 4 bases, and 10 bases separated the two germline ends. Germline values: CDR1 SEHNR, CDR2 FQNEAQ (reference sequence). CDR3 length: 14 residues. The CDR3: CASSLGSGVYGYTF. The CDR3 DNA sequence: TGTGCCAGCAGCTTAGGCTCGGGTGTCTATGGCTACACCTTC.

The CDR3 sequence is CATSDSGAGTDTQYF. DNA of the CDR3: TGTGCCACCAGTGATTCAGGGGCCGGCACAGATACGCAGTATTTT. J is TRBJ2-3 and V is TRBV24-1, with D possibly being TRBD1 (6 bases). This CDR3 is built from 15 residues. Trimming cost V 2 bases and J 1 base, with 9 bases left between them. The germline V gene has CDR1 KGHDR and CDR2 SFDVKD.